The 6 T cell receptor beta chains given below trace back to one sample, sequenced in a study of T cell changes during pregnancy in multiple sclerosis (dated by TCRdb to about 2019). Receptor amplification or capture employed the immunoSEQ multiplex PCR assay. TCRdb re-hosts the immuneACCESS table, in-frame sequences only. Its copies lack some clones; in the studies checked, an unresolved V gene accounts for under half of them, and the cause for the rest is not known. The sample table records tens of thousands of clones; 94% of these occur just once. In total, the top ten clones hold just under 0.6% of the sample. Sequencing used CD4+ T cells from peripheral blood mononuclear cells, obtained in the second trimester of pregnancy. The receptors shown here come from a female donor with multiple sclerosis, enrolled in a pregnancy study.

The J gene is TRBJ2-7, the V gene TRBV5-1, with 8 bases aligning to TRBD1. Germline V gives CDR1 SGHRS, CDR2 YFSETQ. The CDR3 loop spans 15 amino acids. With 4 bases clipped from V and 3 bases from J, the junction kept 9 bases outside the gene matches. The CDR3, as DNA: TGCGCCAGCAGCCCCCGACAGGGGACCGTCTACGAGCAGTACTTC. It yields the protein CASSPRQGTVYEQYF.

CDR3 protein: CASSTPGGFWGYTF. CDR3 coding DNA: TGTGCCAGCAGCACCCCAGGGGGCTTTTGGGGCTACACCTTC. The chain is built from TRBV7-2 and TRBJ1-2, with 8 bases matching TRBD1. The CDR3 length is 14 residues. J lost 8 bases, V lost 5 bases, and 10 bases had no gene match. Per the germline V gene, CDR1 is SGHTA and CDR2 is FQGNSA.

This clone was seen a few times. The chain couples TRBV5-4 to TRBJ2-7; tentatively, D is TRBD1 (5 bases). The CDR3 is made up of 13 amino acids. The V and J ends lost 5 bases and 2 bases respectively, with 11 bases between them. The germline gives CDR1 SGHNT, CDR2 YYREEE (reference sequence). CDR3 bases: TGTGCCAGCAGTTACGACAGAACCTACGAGCAGTACTTC. Its translation: CASSYDRTYEQYF.

This clone was counted a single time. The chain couples TRBV4-3 to TRBJ1-4; 7 bases map to TRBD1. V was pared by 3 bases and J by 12 bases, with 13 bases of the junction left unmatched. CDR1 is LGHNA, CDR2 YSLEER, per germline. The CDR3 totals 15 residues. CDR3 protein: CASSQETGSLVELFF. The CDR3, as DNA: TGCGCCAGCAGCCAGGAGACAGGGTCCTTGGTTGAACTGTTTTTT.

The chain carries TRBV9 and TRBJ2-7, with TRBD2 as a possible D gene (5 bases). V dropped 3 bases and J dropped 7 bases, with 23 bases sitting between them. CDR3 length: 16 amino acids. CDR1 and CDR2 (germline): SGDLS, YYNGEE. CDR3 region: CASSALARGRVGEQYF. As DNA, the CDR3 is TGTGCCAGCAGCGCCCTCGCTCGGGGAAGAGTCGGGGAGCAGTACTTC.

On this clone: At one boundary the junction diverges from the germline segment, which might be a read error. V gene TRBV6-5 combines with J gene TRBJ1-2; D is unclear. CDR1 and CDR2 (germline): MNHEY, SVGAGI. This CDR3 spans 15 amino acids. The CDR3, as DNA: TGTGCCAGCAGTTACTCCCTGGTGGGTAACTATGGCCACACCTTC. As protein: CASSYSLVGNYGHTF.